These 29 T cell receptor beta chains were all obtained from the same sample, sequenced in a study of cytomegalovirus exposure and HLA in healthy donors. The primer mix had 60 Vbeta and 13 Jbeta primers. Assay used: immunoSEQ multiplex PCR; TCRdb lists only in-frame clones, some missing. In the table there are 95,000 to 150,000 clones, 15% of which are singletons. Sequenced: PBMCs. These receptors came from a woman aged 18-29 years in good health and CMV-seronegative.

This clone showed up just a few times. This rearrangement joins TRBV5-1 to TRBJ2-5; possibly TRBD1 for D (6 bases). The CDR3 length is 16 residues. CDR1 is SGHRS, CDR2 YFSETQ, per germline. The V end lost 2 bases, the J end lost 7 bases, and 21 bases lay between the germline ends. CDR3 loop: CASSLETGDRWGTQYF. The CDR3 DNA follows: TGCGCCAGCAGCTTAGAGACAGGCGACAGGTGGGGGACCCAGTACTTC. Full variable domain (remainder filled in from reference TRBV5-1 and TRBJ2-5): KAGVTQTPRYLIKTRGQQVTLSCSPISGHRSVSWYQQTPGQGLQFLFEYFSETQRNKGNFPGRFSGRQFSNSRSEMNVSTLELGDSALYLCASSLETGDRWGTQYFGPGTRLLVL.

V usage is TRBV11-1 and J usage is TRBJ2-7, with D unclear. Germline V gives CDR1 SGHAT, CDR2 FQDESV (reference sequence). This CDR3 spans 11 amino acids. V lost 5 bases and J 3 bases, leaving 5 bases between the germline ends. The CDR3 bases are TGTGCCAGCAGCCCCTTCTACGAGCAGTACTTC. The encoded protein is CASSPFYEQYF.

CDR3 DNA: TGTGCCAGCAGTGACGGCAGGGGGCCCGGTAATTCACCCCTCCACTTT. Translated, it gives CASSDGRGPGNSPLHF. The chain uses TRBV2 and TRBJ1-6; 8 bases fit TRBD1. V trimming: 3 bases; J trimming: 6 bases; junction bases outside the gene matches: 7. The CDR3 runs to 16 residues. The germline CDR1 and CDR2 sequences are SNHLY and FYNNEI.

This chain joins TRBV9 and TRBJ2-1, with 8 positions matching TRBD1. CDR1 and CDR2 (germline): SGDLS, YYNGEE. CDR3 size: 15 residues. The trim removed 2 bases at V and 5 bases at J, leaving 6 bases unmatched. CDR3 DNA: TGTGCCAGCAGCGTTAGGACAGGGATAAACAATGAGCAGTTCTTC. As protein: CASSVRTGINNEQFF.

This clone was counted a few times. The CDR3 loop is CASRSRDREKLFF. The CDR3 region has the DNA TGTGCCAGCAGATCGAGGGACAGGGAAAAACTGTTTTTT. The chain joins TRBV6-5 to TRBJ1-4, with TRBD1 matching over 8 bases. The CDR3 sequence is 13 residues long. Germline values: CDR1 MNHEY, CDR2 SVGAGI. J was trimmed by 8 bases and V by 6 bases; bases with no gene match: 5.

This clone has only a few counts. This chain joins TRBV6-1 and TRBJ1-2; D gene unclear. CDR1 is MNHNS and CDR2 is SASEGT in the germline V gene. This CDR3 contains 14 residues. The ends were cut back, 4 bases at V and 7 bases at J, with 16 bases in the middle. The chain's CDR3 is CASSGVGVSGGYTF. For the CDR3, the DNA is TGTGCCAGCAGTGGAGTTGGAGTATCGGGTGGCTACACCTTC.

As regards this clone: This specimen includes other DNA sequences encoding the same CDR3. The chain joins TRBV6-5 to TRBJ2-7; the match to TRBD1 covers 9 bases. Trimming at V came to 0 bases and at J to 0 bases, leaving 0 bases not matched to a gene. In germline, CDR1 is MNHEY, CDR2 SVGAGI. The CDR3 runs to 15 residues. The CDR3 sequence: CASSYSGQGSYEQYF. The CDR3 coding sequence is TGTGCCAGCAGTTACTCGGGACAGGGCTCCTACGAGCAGTACTTC.

This clone has a handful of counts. The chain recombines TRBV2 with TRBJ1-5; TRBD1 agrees at 7 bases. After removal of 5 bases from V and 0 bases from J, the junction contained 10 bases not matched to a gene. The CDR3 contains 17 residues. Germline V gene data show CDR1 as SNHLY and CDR2 as FYNNEI. CDR3 nucleotide sequence: TGTGCCAGCAGTAACCGGGACAGTCGTACTAGCAATCAGCCCCAGCATTTT. Its translation: CASSNRDSRTSNQPQHF.

The chain uses TRBV6-9 and TRBJ2-7; maybe TRBD2 (5 bases). This CDR3 spans 12 amino acids. Germline values: CDR1 MNHGY, CDR2 SVAAGI. Trimming removed 3 bases at V and 7 bases at J, with 10 bases between. DNA of the CDR3: TGTGCCAGCAGTTACCCGGGGTGGGAGCAGTACTTC. Residues: CASSYPGWEQYF.

In its sample, this clone was seen a few times. Here the CDR3 reads CASSQTGVNTEAFF. The CDR3 DNA reads as TGCGCCAGCAGCCAGACAGGGGTGAACACTGAAGCTTTCTTT. This chain links TRBV4-1 with TRBJ1-1; 8 nucleotides match TRBD1. The junction had 0 bases not matched to a gene; V was cut back by 3 bases and J by 0 bases. The CDR3 loop spans 14 amino acids. Germline V gives CDR1 MGHRA, CDR2 YSYEKL.

This rearrangement joins TRBV2 to TRBJ1-1; TRBD1 might be the D (5 bases). This CDR3 is built from 11 residues. Germline lookup yields CDR1 SNHLY and CDR2 FYNNEI. The V gene lost 8 bases and the J gene lost 6 bases, with 10 bases spanning the gap. Here the CDR3 DNA reads TGTGCCAGCCGACCGGGGGCTGAAGCTTTCTTT. The encoded protein is CASRPGAEAFF.

The rearrangement links TRBV27 to TRBJ2-1; 10 nucleotides match TRBD2. J lost 8 bases, V lost 5 bases, and 9 bases had no gene match. The CDR3 is 15 residues long. Germline CDR1 is MNHEY and CDR2 is SMNVEV (reference sequence). Here the CDR3 reads CASSPRSSGSDEQFF. Written as DNA, the CDR3 is TGTGCCAGCAGTCCAAGATCTAGCGGGAGTGATGAGCAGTTCTTC.

The chain is built from TRBV28 and TRBJ2-2; TRBD2 agrees at 15 bases. This CDR3 is built from 22 residues. Germline CDR1 reads MDHEN; CDR2 reads SYDVKM. With V trimmed by 7 bases and J by 3 bases, 21 bases remained unmatched. The CDR3 DNA sequence: TGTGCCAGCATGAGATCGCCAGCAGGACTAGCGGGAGGGTTTGGGGACACCGGGGAGCTGTTTTTT. Protein product: CASMRSPAGLAGGFGDTGELFF.

This clone was recorded a few times. J is TRBJ2-7 and V is TRBV9; TRBD1 aligns across 10 bases. The V and J ends lost 4 bases and 5 bases, in that order; junction bases with no gene match: 6. Per the germline V gene, CDR1 is SGDLS and CDR2 is YYNGEE. CDR3 length: 14 amino acids. CDR3 sequence (DNA): TGTGCCAGCAGCCCCCGGACAGGGGGAGACGAGCAGTACTTC. Its translation is CASSPRTGGDEQYF.

Only a few counts were recorded for this clone. The chain couples TRBV30 to TRBJ2-2; 9 nucleotides line up with TRBD2. The V and J ends lost 2 bases and 8 bases, in that order; junction bases with no gene match: 6. Germline loops: CDR1 GTSNPN, CDR2 SVGIG (reference sequence). This CDR3 comprises 14 residues. CDR3: CAWSPGLAPGELFF. CDR3 in DNA: TGTGCCTGGAGTCCGGGACTAGCCCCAGGGGAGCTGTTTTTT.

The chain employs TRBV19 and TRBJ2-2; D may be TRBD1 (6 bases). The CDR3 runs 16 residues. Germline V gene lookup returns CDR1 LNHDA and CDR2 SQIVND (reference sequence). Between the trimmed V and J ends, which lost 10 bases and 4 bases, there was a span of 22 bases. CDR3 residues: CATQGNQRRSTGELFF. The CDR3 DNA follows: TGTGCCACCCAGGGGAACCAACGGAGGAGCACCGGGGAGCTGTTTTTT.

This clone was seen only a few times. This sequence joins TRBV27 and TRBJ2-7; D unclear. The V end lost 5 bases, the J end lost 6 bases, and 11 bases lay between the germline ends. Looked up from germline, CDR1 is MNHEY and CDR2 is SMNVEV (reference sequence). This CDR3 is 12 amino acids long. This CDR3 is CASSDKLGEQYF. CDR3 sequence (DNA): TGTGCCAGCAGTGACAAGTTGGGCGAGCAGTACTTC.

This clone was detected a few times. The V call is TRBV5-1, the J call TRBJ1-1; 7 positions agree with TRBD1. This CDR3 has 17 amino acids. Trimming at V came to 5 bases and at J to 0 bases, leaving 13 bases not matched to a gene. From germline, CDR1 is SGHRS and CDR2 YFSETQ. This CDR3 is CASSLTGRGPLNTEAFF. The CDR3 nucleotides read TGCGCCAGCAGTCTTACCGGGAGGGGGCCACTGAACACTGAAGCTTTCTTT.

The chain joins TRBV25-1 to TRBJ1-4; the match to TRBD1 covers 7 bases. The CDR3 spans 16 residues. Per the germline V gene, CDR1 is MGHDK and CDR2 is SYGVNS. V shed 0 bases and J 2 bases; nucleotides not matched to a gene: 3. CDR3 sequence (DNA): TGTGCCAGCAGTGAATATACGACAGGGACTAATGAAAAACTGTTTTTT. Residues: CASSEYTTGTNEKLFF.

The chain uses TRBV9 and TRBJ2-7; D is perhaps TRBD1 (5 bases). The germline CDR1 and CDR2 sequences are SGDLS and YYNGEE. Trimming shortened V by 3 bases and J by 7 bases, and 14 bases separated the two germline ends. The CDR3 has 13 residues. CDR3 sequence: CASSGGQLGEQYF. Written as DNA, the CDR3 is TGTGCCAGCAGCGGCGGACAACTTGGGGAGCAGTACTTC.

The genes are TRBV5-4 and TRBJ2-2; D remains ambiguous. Looked up from germline, CDR1 is SGHNT and CDR2 is YYREEE (reference sequence). The CDR3 spans 13 residues. The V gene lost 0 bases and the J gene lost 5 bases, with 5 bases spanning the gap. The CDR3 reads CASSLGPTGELFF. Here the CDR3 DNA reads TGTGCCAGCAGCTTGGGTCCGACCGGGGAGCTGTTTTTT.

This clone turned up a few times. The V gene is TRBV7-6, the J gene TRBJ2-3, with 10 bases aligning to TRBD1. Germline V gene sequence: CDR1 SGHVS, CDR2 FNYEAQ. J was trimmed by 6 bases and V by 1 base; bases with no gene match: 10. The CDR3 has 17 amino acids. CDR3 in amino acids: CASSLGSRQGAFDTQYF. CDR3 DNA: TGTGCCAGCAGCTTAGGCTCACGACAGGGGGCATTTGATACGCAGTATTTT.

This clone came up a few times. CDR3 loop: CASRATGKQETQYF. Written as DNA, the CDR3 is TGTGCCAGCAGAGCAACAGGGAAACAAGAGACCCAGTACTTC. V usage is TRBV28 and J usage is TRBJ2-5, with a weak D call TRBD1 (6 bases). This CDR3 comprises 14 residues. V lost 6 bases and J 2 bases, leaving 13 bases between the germline ends. CDR1 MDHEN and CDR2 SYDVKM come from the germline V gene.

V usage is TRBV29-1 and J usage is TRBJ2-3; 7 bases align to TRBD2. Unmatched junction bases numbered 9, after V lost 7 bases and J lost 2 bases. Germline CDR1 SQVTM, CDR2 ANQGSEA. The CDR3 has 14 residues. Written as DNA, the CDR3 is TGCAGCGCCCGACTCGGGGGGTTCACAGATACGCAGTATTTT. It encodes CSARLGGFTDTQYF.

This clone turned up a few times. The chain combines TRBV7-9 with TRBJ1-1; TRBD1 is a possible D gene (5 bases). Trimming pared 3 bases from V and 11 bases from J, leaving 13 bases between. CDR3 length equals 12 residues. Germline V CDR1 and CDR2: SEHNR, FQNEAQ (reference sequence). Here the CDR3 reads CASSFDQGSAFF. The CDR3 nucleotides are TGTGCCAGCAGCTTCGACCAGGGATCGGCTTTCTTT.

This clone has a handful of counts. This chain joins TRBV5-1 and TRBJ2-7; 7 bases line up with TRBD2. This CDR3 is built from 17 residues. J gave up 1 base and V 4 bases, and 14 bases lay outside the gene matches. Looked up from germline, CDR1 is SGHRS and CDR2 is YFSETQ. The chain's CDR3 is CASSPGGGLADSYEQYF. CDR3 DNA sequence: TGCGCCAGCAGCCCGGGGGGAGGGCTAGCGGATTCCTACGAGCAGTACTTC.

The CDR3 bases are TGTGCCAGTTCCTCCGGCAGGGGAAGCTCCGGCTATGGCTACACCTTC. Encoded protein: CASSSGRGSSGYGYTF. The V call is TRBV27, the J call TRBJ1-2, with D perhaps TRBD1 (6 bases). This CDR3 has 16 amino acids. The V gene's germline CDR1 is MNHEY and CDR2 SMNVEV (reference sequence). V was cut by 9 bases and J by 4 bases, with 24 bases left in between.

This clone appeared once. The CDR3 loop is CASSAMDRVYEQYF. In DNA form, the CDR3 reads TGTGCCAGCAGCGCCATGGACAGGGTCTACGAGCAGTACTTC. This chain joins TRBV9 and TRBJ2-7, with 8 nucleotides matching TRBD1. V trimming: 3 bases; J trimming: 3 bases; junction bases outside the gene matches: 5. The CDR3 length is 14 residues. From germline, CDR1 is SGDLS and CDR2 YYNGEE.

In this sample, this clone turned up a few times. The chain employs TRBV9 and TRBJ2-1; maybe TRBD2 (5 bases). V shed 0 bases and J shed 8 bases, with 9 bases lying between them. The V gene's germline CDR1 is SGDLS and CDR2 YYNGEE. The CDR3 totals 13 residues. The CDR3 coding sequence is TGTGCCAGCAGCGTAGCGTCGGGGTATGAGCAGTTCTTC. It encodes CASSVASGYEQFF.